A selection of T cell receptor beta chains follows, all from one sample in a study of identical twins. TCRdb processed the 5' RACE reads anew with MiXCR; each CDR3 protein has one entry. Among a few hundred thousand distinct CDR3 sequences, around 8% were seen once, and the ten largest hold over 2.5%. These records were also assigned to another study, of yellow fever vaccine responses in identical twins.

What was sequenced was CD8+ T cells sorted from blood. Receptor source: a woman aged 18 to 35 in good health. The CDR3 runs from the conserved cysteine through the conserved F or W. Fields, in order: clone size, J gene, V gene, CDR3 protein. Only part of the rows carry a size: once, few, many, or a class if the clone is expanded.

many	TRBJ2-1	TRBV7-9	CASSFLSSGSDEQFF
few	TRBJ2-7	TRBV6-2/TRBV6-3	CASSYSFSGRAYEQYF
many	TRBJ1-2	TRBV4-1	CASSQESGSYGYTF
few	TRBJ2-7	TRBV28	CASSSGQVHPAYEQYF
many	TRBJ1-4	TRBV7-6	CASSLFREGPKKLFF
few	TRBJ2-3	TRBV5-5	CASTIWDIGTDTQYF
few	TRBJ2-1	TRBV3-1	CASSQVPSGRLNEQFF
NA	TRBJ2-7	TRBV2	CASRSGRGYEQYF
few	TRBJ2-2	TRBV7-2	CASSLNQGANGELFF
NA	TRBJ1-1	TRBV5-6	CASSLVPGSDTEAFF
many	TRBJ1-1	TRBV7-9	CASLPGTDRNTEAFF
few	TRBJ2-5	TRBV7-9	CASSPPGLARETQYF
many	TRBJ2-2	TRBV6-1	CASRKRVENTGELFF
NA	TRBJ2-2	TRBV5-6	CARDGHATGELFF
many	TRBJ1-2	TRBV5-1	CASSVSDIPYGYTF
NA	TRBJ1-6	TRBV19	CASSGTGLSPLHF
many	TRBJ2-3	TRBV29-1	CSVEGTGGIDTQYF
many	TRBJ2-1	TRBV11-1	CASSPPSPGLAGINEQFF
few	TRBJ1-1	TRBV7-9	CASSLERVPEAFF
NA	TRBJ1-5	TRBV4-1	CASSLLGSNQPQHF
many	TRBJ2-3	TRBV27	CASSLYRQTDTQYF
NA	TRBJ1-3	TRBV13	CASGPGNTIYF
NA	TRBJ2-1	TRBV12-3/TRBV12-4	CASTTGLSYNEQFF
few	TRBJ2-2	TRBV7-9	CASSSRDGGELFF
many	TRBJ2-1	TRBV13	CASSSVTGEQFF
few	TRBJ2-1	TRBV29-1	CSVGGQGFSNEQFF
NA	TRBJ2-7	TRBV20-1	CSARGNTEKAYEQYF
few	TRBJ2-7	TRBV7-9	CASSPPGASEQYF
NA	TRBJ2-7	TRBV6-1	CASSEFGSQGDFAYEQYF
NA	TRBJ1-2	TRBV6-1	CASSLTPYGQSYGYTF
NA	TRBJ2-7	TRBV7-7	CASTPGVGSDEQYF
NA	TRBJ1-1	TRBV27	CASRRTGLGEAFF
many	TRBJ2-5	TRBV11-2	CASSSAGYGETQYF
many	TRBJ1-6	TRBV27	CATAGSSSYNSPLHF
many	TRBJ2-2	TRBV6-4	CASSPELAGGPGELFF
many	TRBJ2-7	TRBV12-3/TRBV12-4	CVQAENLDYEQYF
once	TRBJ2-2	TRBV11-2	CASSSNPGLAAVGELFF
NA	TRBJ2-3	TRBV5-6	CASSLLHQGTDTQYF
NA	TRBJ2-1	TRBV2	CANLGQVVSYNEQFF
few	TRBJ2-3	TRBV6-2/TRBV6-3	CASSPTTGVSADTQYF
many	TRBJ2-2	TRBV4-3	CASSQDVTAYTGELFF
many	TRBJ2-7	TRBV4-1	CASSQAFGTGAYEQYF
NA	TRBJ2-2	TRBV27	CASTPDENWLGTGELFF
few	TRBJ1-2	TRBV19	CASSPTGSANYGYTF
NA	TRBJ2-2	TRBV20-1	CSASRAGESGELFF
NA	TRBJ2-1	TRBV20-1	CSAWDLESNEQFF
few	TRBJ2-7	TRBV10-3	CAISGTLSRTGYTYEQYF